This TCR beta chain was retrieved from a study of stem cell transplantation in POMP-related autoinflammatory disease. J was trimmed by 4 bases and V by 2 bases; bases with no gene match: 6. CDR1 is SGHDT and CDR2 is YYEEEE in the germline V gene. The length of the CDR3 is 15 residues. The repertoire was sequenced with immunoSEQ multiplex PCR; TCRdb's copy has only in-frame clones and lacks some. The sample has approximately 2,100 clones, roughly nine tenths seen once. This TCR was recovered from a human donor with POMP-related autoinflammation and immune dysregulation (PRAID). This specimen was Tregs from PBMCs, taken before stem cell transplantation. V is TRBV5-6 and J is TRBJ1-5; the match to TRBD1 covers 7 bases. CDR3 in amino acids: CASSLRGPGNQPQHF. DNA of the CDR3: TGTGCCAGCAGCTTAAGGGGGCCAGGGAATCAGCCCCAGCATTTT.